Listed below are T cell receptor beta chains from one sample, sequenced in a study of T cell changes during pregnancy in multiple sclerosis. Profiled with immunoSEQ multiplex PCR; TCRdb holds only in-frame clones, not every one. The sample carries 34,000 or so clones, less than 95% recorded once. The sample here was CD8+ T cells from peripheral blood mononuclear cells, taken in the first trimester of pregnancy. The receptors shown here come from a female donor with multiple sclerosis, enrolled in a pregnancy study. Both conserved end residues are part of each CDR3. D genes are given only for firm matches. Size values are once, few and many counts, or a class for expanded clones, and some rows have none.

>.|TRBJ1-1|TRBD1|TRBV10-1
CASSGTGGTFF
TGCGCCAGCAGTGGGACAGGGGGAACTTTCTTT
>.|TRBJ2-5|TRBD1|TRBV13
CASSLGQGGMETQYF
TGTGCCAGCAGCTTAGGACAGGGGGGAATGGAGACCCAGTACTTC
>.|TRBJ2-7|.|TRBV28
CASSSERIEDYEQYF
TGTGCCAGCAGCTCAGAGCGGATCGAGGACTACGAGCAGTACTTC
>.|TRBJ1-3|.|TRBV29-1
CSAVPQGISGNTIYF
TGCAGCGCCGTCCCACAGGGAATTTCTGGAAACACCATATATTTT
>few|TRBJ1-5|.|TRBV4-2
CASSQEGQGSQPQHF
TGTGCCAGCAGCCAAGAGGGGCAGGGCAGTCAGCCCCAGCATTTT
>once|TRBJ2-1|.|TRBV18
CASGGRPADSYNEQFF
TGTGCCAGCGGGGGCAGACCGGCGGACTCCTACAATGAGCAGTTCTTC
>.|TRBJ1-5|TRBD1|TRBV5-6
CASSLARGINSNQPQHF
TGTGCCAGCAGCTTGGCCAGGGGGATTAATAGCAATCAGCCCCAGCATTTT
>.|TRBJ2-1|.|TRBV19
CASSRGISYNEQFF
TGTGCCAGTAGTCGAGGTATCTCCTACAATGAGCAGTTCTTC
>.|TRBJ1-1|TRBD1|TRBV4-2
CASSQDWTGGNTEAFF
TGTGCCAGCAGCCAAGATTGGACAGGAGGGAACACTGAAGCTTTCTTT
>.|TRBJ2-7|TRBD1|TRBV13
CASSSADRGRSYEQYF
TGTGCCAGCAGCTCGGCGGACAGGGGGAGGTCCTACGAGCAGTACTTC
>.|TRBJ2-7|TRBD1|TRBV2
CASSGQGIFYEQYF
TGTGCCAGCAGTGGACAGGGGATTTTCTACGAGCAGTACTTC
>.|TRBJ2-7|.|TRBV5-4
CASSGGGQRPYEQYF
TGTGCCAGCAGCGGAGGGGGCCAAAGGCCCTACGAGCAGTACTTC
>.|TRBJ1-5|.|TRBV7-9
CASSLGGRQPQHF
TGTGCCAGCAGCTTGGGGGGGCGTCAGCCCCAGCATTTT
>once|TRBJ2-3|TRBD2|TRBV4-2
CASSQDKVRLAGVGARTDTQYF
TGTGCCAGCAGCCAAGATAAAGTTCGGCTAGCGGGAGTTGGGGCTCGAACAGATACGCAGTATTTT
>.|TRBJ1-1|.|TRBV2
CASIEGRLAFF
TGTGCCAGCATTGAGGGGCGCTTAGCTTTCTTT
>.|TRBJ2-7|.|TRBV6-1
CASREAGQSEQYF
TGTGCCAGCAGAGAGGCGGGGCAATCCGAGCAGTACTTC
>medium-sized|TRBJ2-3|TRBD2|TRBV6-1
CASILLAGSADTQYF
TGTGCCAGCATTCTTCTAGCGGGAAGTGCAGATACGCAGTATTTT
>.|TRBJ1-2|.|TRBV2
CASQRQHYTF
TGTGCCAGCCAAAGACAGCACTACACCTTC
>.|TRBJ2-1|TRBD2|TRBV7-3
CASRLAGDFAYNEQFF
TGTGCCAGCAGGCTAGCGGGAGATTTCGCCTACAATGAGCAGTTCTTC
>once|TRBJ2-3|.|TRBV28
CASSPGTSSTDTQYF
TGTGCCAGCAGCCCTGGGACATCTAGCACAGATACGCAGTATTTT
>.|TRBJ1-3|.|TRBV5-6
CASSVTGTGNTIYF
TGTGCCAGCAGCGTGACAGGTACAGGAAACACCATATATTTT
>.|TRBJ2-1|TRBD1|TRBV4-3
CASSLGQSSYNEQFF
TGCGCCAGCAGCCTGGGACAGAGCTCCTACAATGAGCAGTTCTTC
>once|TRBJ2-7|.|TRBV2
CASTLSSEINSYEQYF
TGTGCCAGCACTCTTAGCTCGGAGATCAACTCCTACGAGCAGTACTTC
>.|TRBJ2-7|TRBD2|TRBV19
CASSIGTSGSYEQYF
TGTGCCAGTAGTATAGGGACTAGCGGGAGCTACGAGCAGTACTTC
>once|TRBJ2-1|.|TRBV27
CASSQSAAYNEQFF
TGTGCCAGCAGCCAGTCGGCGGCCTACAATGAGCAGTTCTTC
>.|TRBJ1-1|.|TRBV19
CASSTGNTEAFF
TGTGCCAGTAGCACCGGGAACACTGAAGCTTTCTTT
>once|TRBJ2-3|TRBD1|TRBV4-1
CASSQEIQGAVTDTQYF
TGCGCCAGCAGCCAAGAAATACAGGGGGCAGTGACAGATACGCAGTATTTT
>.|TRBJ2-3|TRBD2|TRBV10-2
CASSQTSRTDTQYF
TGCGCCAGCAGCCAGACTAGCCGCACAGATACGCAGTATTTT
>.|TRBJ1-5|TRBD1|TRBV6-1
CASRIQGVSNQPQHF
TGTGCCAGCAGAATACAGGGGGTAAGCAATCAGCCCCAGCATTTT
>.|TRBJ2-7|.|TRBV5-4
CASSLGRVSSYEQYF
TGTGCCAGCAGCTTGGGGAGGGTGAGCTCCTACGAGCAGTACTTC
>once|TRBJ2-1|TRBD1|TRBV25-1
CASSPDRGPYNEQFF
TGTGCCAGCAGCCCAGACAGGGGGCCCTACAATGAGCAGTTCTTC
>.|TRBJ1-2|.|TRBV9
CASSVSGNDGYTF
TGTGCCAGCAGCGTATCGGGAAACGATGGCTACACCTTC